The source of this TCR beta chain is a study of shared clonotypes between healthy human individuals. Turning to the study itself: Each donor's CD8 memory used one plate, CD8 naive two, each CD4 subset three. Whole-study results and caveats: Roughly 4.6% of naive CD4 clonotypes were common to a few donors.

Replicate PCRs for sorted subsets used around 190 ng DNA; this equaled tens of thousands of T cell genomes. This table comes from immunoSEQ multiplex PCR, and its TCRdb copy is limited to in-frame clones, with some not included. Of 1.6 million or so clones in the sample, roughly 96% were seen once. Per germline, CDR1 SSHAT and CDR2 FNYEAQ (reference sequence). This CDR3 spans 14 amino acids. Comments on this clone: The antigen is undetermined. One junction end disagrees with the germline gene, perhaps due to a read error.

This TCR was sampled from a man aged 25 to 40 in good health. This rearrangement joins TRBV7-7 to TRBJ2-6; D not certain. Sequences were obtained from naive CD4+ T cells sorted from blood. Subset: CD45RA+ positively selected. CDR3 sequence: CASSSGSGANVLTF. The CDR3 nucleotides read TGTGCTAGCAGCTCAGGTTCTGGGGCCAACGTCCTGACTTTC.